This paragraph reports one T cell receptor (beta chain). This sample is part of a study of T cells in Graves' hyperthyroidism and ophthalmopathy. Amplification targeted TCR beta CDR3 regions from RNA transcripts. Carried out on the TCR CDR3, a first-round RT-PCR used the HTBI primer set. Each CDR3 protein gets one entry after TCRdb re-called the multiplex PCR reads with MiXCR. The sample lists 560,000 or so distinct CDR3 sequences; 15% to 20% were seen once. This CDR3 spans 13 amino acids. Germline V gene data show CDR1 as SEHNR and CDR2 as FQNEAQ (reference sequence). V gave up 5 bases and J gave up 7 bases, with 15 bases separating them.

The TCR comes from a man aged 40-49 years with Graves' ophthalmopathy. Sequenced sample: blood. The rearrangement links TRBV7-9 to TRBJ2-7; D may correspond to TRBD1 or TRBD2 (5 bases each). CDR3 in amino acids: CASSPWDPGEQYF. Written as DNA, the CDR3 is TGTGCCAGCAGCCCCTGGGACCCGGGGGAGCAGTACTTC.